Following are 24 T cell receptor beta chains from one sample sequenced in a study of blood T cells in healthy people across ages. Primed by a sample-barcoded 5' primer and a J-beta primer mix, a second PCR proceeded for roughly 7 to 11 cycles. TCRdb itself ran the 5' RACE reads through MiXCR, one entry per CDR3 protein. The data contain 1 million to 1.2 million distinct CDR3 sequences, 35% to 45% of them singletons. The source material was blood. The origin of the receptors is a man between 18 and 29 years old in good health.

The genes are TRBV6-2 or TRBV6-3 and TRBJ2-3; D gene uncertain. Trimming stripped 6 bases from V and 1 base from J, with 14 bases between. The V gene's germline CDR1 is MNHEY and CDR2 SVGEGT. This CDR3 has 15 residues. The CDR3 region is CASSNEEWGTDTQYF. In nucleotides, the CDR3 is TGTGCCAGCAGCAATGAGGAGTGGGGCACAGATACGCAGTATTTT.

Turning to this clonotype: One end of the junction is discordant with germline, which a read error may explain. The rearrangement links TRBV7-2 to TRBJ2-7, with D possibly matching TRBD2 (5 bases). Germline-derived CDR1 and CDR2 are SGHTA and FQGNSA. There are 14 residues in the CDR3. The CDR3 here is CASSGKDGPYEQYF. The DNA for the CDR3 is TGCGCCAGCAGCGGAAAAGACGGACCCTACGAGCAGTACTTC.

This clonotype was detected ten times or more. The chain combines TRBV20-1 with TRBJ1-2; the D gene is possibly TRBD1 (6 bases). Looked up from germline, CDR1 is DFQATT and CDR2 is SNEGSKA (reference sequence). This CDR3 contains 11 residues. Trimming removed 6 bases at V and 4 bases at J, with 9 bases between. CDR3 nucleotides: TGCAGTGCAACACAGGGCTATGGCTACACCTTC. The encoded protein is CSATQGYGYTF.

This clonotype occurred a few times. The chain has TRBV27 and TRBJ2-7; 10 bases agree with TRBD1. This CDR3 contains 20 residues. J gave up 2 bases and V 5 bases, and 21 bases lay outside the gene matches. CDR1 is MNHEY, CDR2 SMNVEV, per germline (reference sequence). CDR3 protein: CASSPTSRDRGLLYPYEQYF. The CDR3 DNA reads TGTGCCAGCAGTCCAACCTCCCGGGACAGGGGACTACTATACCCCTACGAGCAGTACTTC.

The rearrangement uses TRBV2 and TRBJ2-1; 7 nucleotides match TRBD2. This CDR3 is 14 amino acids long. After removal of 4 bases from V and 7 bases from J, the junction contained 7 bases not matched to a gene. From germline, CDR1 is SNHLY and CDR2 FYNNEI. The CDR3 coding sequence is TGTGCCAGCAGTGCCTCCCGGGGGGAGAATGAGCAGTTCTTC. This sequence encodes CASSASRGENEQFF.

The rearrangement links TRBV7-2 to TRBJ1-6, with 10 bases that match TRBD1. This CDR3 contains 15 residues. The V gene's germline CDR1 is SGHTA and CDR2 FQGNSA. The ends lost 0 bases at V and 9 bases at J; junction bases unmatched: 2. The CDR3 nucleotides read TGTGCCAGCAGCTTAGCGGGGACAGGGGTTTCACCCCTCCACTTT. Its translation is CASSLAGTGVSPLHF.

This clonotype was recorded a few times. The V call is TRBV20-1, the J call TRBJ1-1; no definite D call. The CDR3 has 13 residues. V lost 1 base and J 4 bases, leaving 10 bases between the germline ends. Germline V gene data show CDR1 as DFQATT and CDR2 as SNEGSKA (reference sequence). CDR3 in amino acids: CSARGSSLTEAFF. Written as DNA, the CDR3 is TGCAGTGCTAGAGGAAGTTCTCTCACTGAAGCTTTCTTT.

This clonotype has only one observation. CDR3 in amino acids: CASSQDWRQETQFF. CDR3 nucleotide sequence: TGCGCCAGCAGCCAAGATTGGCGGCAAGAGACCCAGTTCTTC. J is TRBJ2-5 and V is TRBV4-3; D gene uncertain. Judging by the DNA end, TRBJ2-1 fits better; the J call may be wrong. The CDR3 is made up of 14 amino acids. Looked up from germline, CDR1 is LGHNA and CDR2 is YSLEER.

There are many counts of this clonotype. The chain couples TRBV4-3 to TRBJ1-2; D perhaps matches TRBD1 (6 bases). CDR1 and CDR2 (germline): LGHNA, YSLEER. There are 15 residues in the CDR3. V was pared by 1 base and J by 3 bases, with 12 bases between. The CDR3: CASSQGTGLYYGYTF. Here the CDR3 DNA reads TGCGCCAGCAGCCAAGGAACAGGGTTATACTATGGCTACACCTTC.

This clonotype has just a few counts. The gene calls are TRBV3-1 and TRBJ2-3; D is perhaps TRBD1 (6 bases). Germline V gives CDR1 LGHDT, CDR2 YNNKEL (reference sequence). V dropped 1 base and J dropped 2 bases, with 16 bases sitting between them. The CDR3 has 17 residues. CDR3 in DNA: TGTGCCAGCAGCCAAGCCCTCCAGGGGCAGCTCACAGATACGCAGTATTTT. Translating it yields CASSQALQGQLTDTQYF.

This clonotype has only a few counts. A read error may produce the germline difference seen at one junction end. The chain combines TRBV2 with TRBJ1-2; no reliable D call. The CDR3 extends over 14 amino acids. Per the germline V gene, CDR1 is SNHLY and CDR2 is FYNNEI. CDR3 sequence: CASREEEGNYGYTF. The CDR3 DNA is TGTGCCAGCAGAGAAGAGGAGGGCAACTATGGCTACACCTTC.

The V call is TRBV14, the J call TRBJ2-1, with D tentatively TRBD2 (6 bases). The CDR3 length is 16 residues. Germline CDR1 is SGHDN and CDR2 is FVKESK. V lost 1 base and J 8 bases, leaving 18 bases between the germline ends. The CDR3: CASSQVAGFSGDEQFF. The CDR3 DNA reads as TGTGCCAGCAGCCAAGTGGCGGGATTCTCCGGGGATGAGCAGTTCTTC.

CDR3 in amino acids: CASSLALEAGDEQFF. The CDR3 DNA reads TGCGCCAGCAGCTTGGCCCTCGAAGCGGGGGACGAGCAGTTCTTC. This rearrangement joins TRBV5-1 to TRBJ2-1, with 8 bases aligning to TRBD2. After removal of 0 bases from V and 10 bases from J, the junction contained 9 bases not matched to a gene. The CDR3 is 15 residues long. Per germline, CDR1 SGHRS and CDR2 YFSETQ.

This clonotype showed up many times. V gene TRBV29-1 combines with J gene TRBJ2-1; D gene unclear. This CDR3 is 14 amino acids long. V lost 0 bases and J 7 bases, leaving 13 bases between the germline ends. CDR1 and CDR2 from the germline V gene are SQVTM and ANQGSEA. CDR3 in DNA: TGCAGCGTTGAAGACCGTAAGGAAGATAATGAGCAGTTCTTC. Protein sequence: CSVEDRKEDNEQFF.

The rearrangement links TRBV4-1 to TRBJ1-2; a possible D gene is TRBD1 (6 bases). With 4 bases removed from V and 3 bases from J, the gap between germline ends came to 12 bases. This CDR3 comprises 14 residues. The germline V gene has CDR1 MGHRA and CDR2 YSYEKL. The CDR3 is CASSRSDSYYGYTF. The DNA for the CDR3 is TGCGCCAGCAGCCGCTCGGACAGCTACTATGGCTACACCTTC.

The gene calls are TRBV25-1 and TRBJ2-3; tentative D call: TRBD1 (5 bases). CDR1 and CDR2 (germline): MGHDK, SYGVNS. This CDR3 has 16 amino acids. The V end lost 3 bases, the J end lost 2 bases, and 15 bases lay between the germline ends. CDR3: CASSDLGLGPTDTQYF. CDR3 sequence (DNA): TGTGCCAGCAGTGACCTGGGTTTGGGGCCCACAGATACGCAGTATTTT.

The sample holds one count of this clonotype. The rearrangement uses TRBV6-2 or TRBV6-3 and TRBJ2-2; no definite D call. CDR3 length: 13 amino acids. The germline V gene encodes CDR1 MNHEY and CDR2 SVGEGT. The ends were cut back, 2 bases at V and 6 bases at J, with 7 bases in the middle. The CDR3 bases are TGTGCCAGCAGTTACCCCATCCCCGGGGAGCTGTTTTTT. Residues: CASSYPIPGELFF.

This clonotype was picked up many times. The chain recombines TRBV3-1 with TRBJ1-2, with D uncertain. The CDR3 is 12 amino acids. In germline, CDR1 is LGHDT, CDR2 YNNKEL (reference sequence). V was clipped by 3 bases and J by 3 bases, with 5 bases between them. CDR3: CASSHVYYGYTF. Here the CDR3 DNA reads TGTGCCAGCAGCCACGTATACTATGGCTACACCTTC.

The chain carries TRBV4-3 and TRBJ2-2; TRBD2 is a possible D gene (7 bases). The ends were cut back, 4 bases at V and 6 bases at J, with 18 bases in the middle. The CDR3 length is 16 residues. Germline loops: CDR1 LGHNA, CDR2 YSLEER. Written as DNA, the CDR3 is TGCGCCAGCAGCCCAAAGGGGGGGGTATTTGCCGGGGAGCTGTTTTTT. Its translation is CASSPKGGVFAGELFF.

V gene TRBV13 combines with J gene TRBJ2-1; a weak D match, TRBD1 (6 bases). V was pared by 3 bases and J by 9 bases, with 12 bases between. Per the germline V gene, CDR1 is PRHDT and CDR2 is FYEKMQ (reference sequence). The CDR3 loop spans 13 amino acids. The CDR3 bases are TGTGCCAGCAGCTTCAACAGGGCTAGTGAGCAGTTCTTC. Residues: CASSFNRASEQFF.

The chain carries TRBV9 and TRBJ2-5; no reliable D call. The CDR3 sequence is 13 residues long. The germline V gene encodes CDR1 SGDLS and CDR2 YYNGEE. Trimming stripped 1 base from V and 2 bases from J, with 6 bases between. CDR3 nucleotides: TGTGCCAGCAGCGTATCAGTTCAAGAGACCCAGTACTTC. It encodes CASSVSVQETQYF.

This clonotype was counted at least ten times. This chain uses TRBV21-1 with TRBJ2-5; the table assigns TRBD1, which was not confirmed against the DNA. TRBV21-1 is a documented pseudogene. This CDR3 contains 14 residues. The CDR3 region is CASSKGTGRETQYF. The CDR3 region has the DNA TGTGCCAGCAGCAAAGGGACAGGGAGAGAGACCCAGTACTTC.

V usage is TRBV15 and J usage is TRBJ2-5; tentatively, D is TRBD1 (6 bases). CDR3 size: 13 residues. CDR1 LNHNV and CDR2 YYDKDF come from the germline V gene (reference sequence). V was shortened by 4 bases and J by 11 bases, with 17 bases between the two germline ends. The CDR3, as DNA: TGTGCCACCAGCATTGCAGGGGTAGGTGAGCAGTACTTC. Residues: CATSIAGVGEQYF. Full variable domain (outside the CDR3, taken from reference TRBV15 and TRBJ2-5): DAMVIQNPRYQVTQFGKPVTLSCSQTLNHNVMYWYQQKSSQAPKLLFHYYDKDFNNEADTPDNFQSRRPNTSFCFLDIRSPGLGDTAMYLCATSIAGVGEQYFGPGTRLLVL.

This clonotype was seen many times. The V and J genes are TRBV7-2 and TRBJ2-7; 10 bases are a match to TRBD1. Germline CDR1 SGHTA, CDR2 FQGNSA. J gave up 7 bases and V 3 bases, and 9 bases lay outside the gene matches. CDR3 size: 15 residues. The CDR3 DNA is TGTGCCAGCAGCTTGGGACAGGGGTCGTACAATGAGCAGTACTTC. This translates into CASSLGQGSYNEQYF.